This TCR beta chain was sequenced in a study of T cell repertoires and HLA-DP antigens. Looking at the study overall: CD4+ T cells were cocultured with HeLa cells expressing HLA-DP.

This CDR3 comprises 16 residues. Germline CDR1 and CDR2: SGHDN and FVKESK. Unmatched junction bases numbered 12, after V lost 4 bases and J lost 5 bases. Study results and limitations: Pre-culture clonality, about 0.042, was far below sorted CD137+ clonality of around 0.39.

Details on this clone: The target antigen is unknown.

Amplification used primers for 54 TRBV and 13 TRBJ segments. Method: immunoSEQ multiplex PCR; TCRdb's copy keeps in-frame clones and lacks some. The sample has approximately 89,000 clones; around nine tenths are singletons. The sequencing input was CD4+ T cells from PBMCs. The sequence derives from a man aged 45 to 65 in good health and CMV-seronegative. The rearrangement links TRBV14 to TRBJ2-7, with 9 bases lining up with TRBD2. This chain's CDR3 is CASSRKDSGGSHEQYF. The CDR3 DNA is TGTGCCAGCAGCCGAAAGGACAGCGGGGGGTCCCACGAGCAGTACTTC.